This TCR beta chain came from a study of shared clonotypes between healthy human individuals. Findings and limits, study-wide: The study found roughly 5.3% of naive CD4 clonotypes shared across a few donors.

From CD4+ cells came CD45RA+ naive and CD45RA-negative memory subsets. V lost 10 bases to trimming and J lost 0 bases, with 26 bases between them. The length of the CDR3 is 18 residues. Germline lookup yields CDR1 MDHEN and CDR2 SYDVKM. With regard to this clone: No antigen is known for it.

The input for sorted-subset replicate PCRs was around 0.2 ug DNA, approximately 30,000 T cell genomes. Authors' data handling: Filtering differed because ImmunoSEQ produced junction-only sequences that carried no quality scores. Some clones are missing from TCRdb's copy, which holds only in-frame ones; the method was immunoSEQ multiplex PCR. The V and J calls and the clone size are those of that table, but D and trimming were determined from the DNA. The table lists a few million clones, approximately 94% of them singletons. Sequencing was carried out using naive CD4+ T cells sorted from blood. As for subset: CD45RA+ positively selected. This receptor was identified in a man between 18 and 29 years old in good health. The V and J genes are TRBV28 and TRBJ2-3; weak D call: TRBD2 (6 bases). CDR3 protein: CATQVVGSGRLSTDTQYF. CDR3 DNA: TGTGCCACCCAGGTAGTGGGTAGCGGACGCCTGAGCACAGATACGCAGTATTTT.